The 15 T cell receptor beta chains below all came from one sample that was sequenced in a study of blood T cell repertoires in COVID-19. TCRdb's table, derived via immunoSEQ multiplex PCR, lists solely in-frame clones and lacks some. Here the sample spans about 150,000 clones, more than 60% being singletons. The sample taken for sequencing was peripheral blood. The receptors derive from a man aged 50-59 years with acute or convalescent COVID-19.

This clone was detected many times. The chain links TRBV4-1 to TRBJ1-3, with D possibly matching TRBD1 (6 bases). The CDR3 runs 16 residues. Trimming left V 4 bases short and J 0 bases short, with 13 bases between. In germline, CDR1 is MGHRA, CDR2 YSYEKL. The CDR3 DNA reads TGCGCCAGCAGCCTCACACAGGGAATCTCTGGAAACACCATATATTTT. Translation: CASSLTQGISGNTIYF.

The chain is built from TRBV10-3 and TRBJ2-3; 7 bases agree with TRBD1. Losses at the gene ends were 6 bases for V and 2 bases for J; bases not matched to a gene: 8. This CDR3 has 15 amino acids. Germline lookup yields CDR1 ENHRY and CDR2 SYGVKD. This CDR3 reads CAISQRDRDTDTQYF. In nucleotides, the CDR3 is TGTGCCATCAGCCAAAGGGACAGAGACACAGATACGCAGTATTTT.

Only one count was recorded for this clone. The rearrangement links TRBV12-3 or TRBV12-4 to TRBJ2-1; no firm D call. V lost 5 bases, J lost 7 bases, and 9 bases lay in between. The CDR3 spans 12 residues. CDR3 sequence (DNA): TGTGCCAGCAGTCCCTACCGAAATGAGCAGTTCTTC. Translated, it gives CASSPYRNEQFF.

V usage is TRBV7-9 and J usage is TRBJ1-2; TRBD1 agrees at 8 bases. CDR1 is SEHNR, CDR2 FQNEAQ, per germline (reference sequence). With V trimmed by 3 bases and J by 8 bases, 8 bases remained unmatched. The CDR3 has 14 amino acids. CDR3 DNA sequence: TGTGCCAGCAGCTTTTCGACAGGGGACGACGGCTACACCTTC. It specifies CASSFSTGDDGYTF.

J is TRBJ1-2 and V is TRBV10-1; tentatively, D is TRBD1 (5 bases). The CDR3 runs 13 residues. Germline CDR1 WNHNN, CDR2 SYGVQD (reference sequence). V lost 3 bases to trimming and J lost 4 bases, with 9 bases between them. Written as DNA, the CDR3 is TGCGCCAGCAGTGAACAGGCTGGCTATGGCTACACCTTC. It specifies CASSEQAGYGYTF.

The sample holds one count of this clone. The chain combines TRBV30 with TRBJ1-5; 7 nucleotides align to TRBD1. The CDR3 loop spans 13 amino acids. Germline V lookup: CDR1 GTSNPN, CDR2 SVGIG (reference sequence). V was pared by 4 bases and J by 4 bases, with 4 bases of the junction left unmatched. CDR3 DNA sequence: TGTGCCTGGAAACAGGGGTTGAATCAGCCCCAGCATTTT. Its translation: CAWKQGLNQPQHF.

The chain joins TRBV12-3 or TRBV12-4 to TRBJ1-1; 7 positions match TRBD1. The CDR3 loop spans 13 amino acids. The ends lost 6 bases at V and 6 bases at J; junction bases unmatched: 7. In DNA form, the CDR3 reads TGTGCCAGCAGGCTAACAGGGGCCCCTGAAGCTTTCTTT. This codes for CASRLTGAPEAFF.

The V call is TRBV6-5, the J call TRBJ2-2; 7 bases match TRBD1. Germline V gene data show CDR1 as MNHEY and CDR2 as SVGAGI. V shed 6 bases and J 0 bases; nucleotides not matched to a gene: 4. There are 15 residues in the CDR3. The CDR3 bases are TGTGCCAGCAGGCGACAGGGCACGAACACCGGGGAGCTGTTTTTT. Encoded protein: CASRRQGTNTGELFF.

V usage is TRBV9 and J usage is TRBJ2-3; 7 nucleotides agree with TRBD2. The CDR3 sequence is 15 residues long. The J segment lost 5 bases and the V segment lost 5 bases, leaving 11 bases of the junction unmatched. Per germline, CDR1 SGDLS and CDR2 YYNGEE. CDR3 amino acids: CASSGTNRPQDTQYF. CDR3 coding DNA: TGTGCCAGCAGTGGGACTAATCGGCCACAAGATACGCAGTATTTT. The variable domain in full, completed from reference TRBV9 and TRBJ2-3, reads DSGVTQTPKHLITATGQRVTLRCSPRSGDLSVYWYQQSLDQGLQFLIQYYNGEERAKGNILERFSAQQFPDLHSELNLSSLELGDSALYFCASSGTNRPQDTQYFGPGTRLTVL.

The chain joins TRBV27 to TRBJ2-2; no definite D call. Looked up from germline, CDR1 is MNHEY and CDR2 is SMNVEV (reference sequence). Trimming stripped 5 bases from V and 1 base from J, with 14 bases between. This CDR3 spans 16 amino acids. CDR3 bases: TGTGCCAGCAGTCCCCTAGTAACCCAGAACACCGGGGAGCTGTTTTTT. The encoded protein is CASSPLVTQNTGELFF.

The table lists this clone with a few counts. The chain is built from TRBV5-1 and TRBJ1-1; 8 bases match TRBD1. The CDR3 extends over 15 amino acids. V was pared by 3 bases and J by 2 bases, with 6 bases of the junction left unmatched. CDR1 and CDR2 from the germline V gene are SGHRS and YFSETQ. Written as DNA, the CDR3 is TGCGCCAGCAGCTCGGGGCAGGGGGCTAACACTGAAGCTTTCTTT. This sequence encodes CASSSGQGANTEAFF. Full variable domain (missing parts from reference TRBV5-1 and TRBJ1-1): KAGVTQTPRYLIKTRGQQVTLSCSPISGHRSVSWYQQTPGQGLQFLFEYFSETQRNKGNFPGRFSGRQFSNSRSEMNVSTLELGDSALYLCASSSGQGANTEAFFGQGTRLTVV.

The chain carries TRBV13 and TRBJ2-7; maybe TRBD2 (6 bases). Germline CDR1 reads PRHDT; CDR2 reads FYEKMQ (reference sequence). The length of the CDR3 is 13 residues. Deletions cut 0 bases from V and 4 bases from J, with 7 bases between. The CDR3 loop is CASSLGGGYEQYF. CDR3 bases: TGTGCCAGCAGCTTAGGCGGGGGTTACGAGCAGTACTTC.

This chain uses TRBV2 with TRBJ2-1; 11 bases align to TRBD2. CDR1 and CDR2 from the germline V gene are SNHLY and FYNNEI. The V segment lost 6 bases and the J segment 5 bases; nucleotides outside the gene matches: 6. There are 15 residues in the CDR3. The CDR3 DNA reads as TGTGCCAGCAGGCGGGATAGCGGGGGGGACAATGAGCAGTTCTTC. Its translation: CASRRDSGGDNEQFF.

This clone was found once. The rearrangement links TRBV4-1 to TRBJ1-5; D gene uncertain. The germline CDR1 and CDR2 sequences are MGHRA and YSYEKL. The length of the CDR3 is 13 residues. Trimming cost V 1 base and J 11 bases, with 12 bases left between them. CDR3: CASSQVYREAQHF. CDR3 bases: TGCGCCAGCAGCCAAGTGTACCGGGAGGCCCAGCATTTT.

The rearrangement joins TRBV27 to TRBJ2-1, with 7 bases that match TRBD2. CDR1 and CDR2 from the germline V gene are MNHEY and SMNVEV (reference sequence). This CDR3 comprises 14 residues. The J segment lost 8 bases and the V segment lost 5 bases, leaving 9 bases of the junction unmatched. The CDR3 region is CASSLAVQRDEQFF. CDR3 coding DNA: TGTGCCAGCAGTCTAGCGGTCCAGAGGGATGAGCAGTTCTTC.